A single sample gave rise to the 32 T cell receptor beta chains below, sequenced in a study of PD-L1 blockade in urothelial cancer. Clones were read by immunoSEQ multiplex PCR, and TCRdb kept only the in-frame ones, dropping some. The table has more than 45,000 clones, around 86% seen once. Described time point: peripheral blood 6 weeks after treatment start. The sequencing here drew on PBMCs, taken around atezolizumab (anti-PD-L1) treatment. The receptors were gathered from a man aged 55 to 70 with urothelial cancer.

The sample holds a few counts of this clone. The CDR3 coding sequence is TGTGCCTGGAGCGCCCGGGGGGCAGGTGGCTACACCTTC. This encodes CAWSARGAGGYTF. The chain recombines TRBV30 with TRBJ1-2, with D perhaps matching TRBD1 (6 bases). Trimming removed 3 bases from V and 7 bases from J, with 15 bases in between. The CDR3 has 13 residues. Germline V CDR1 and CDR2: GTSNPN, SVGIG (reference sequence).

The chain recombines TRBV4-2 with TRBJ2-7; D remains ambiguous. V was cut by 0 bases and J by 1 base, with 10 bases left in between. The CDR3 extends over 15 amino acids. CDR1 LGHNA and CDR2 YNFKEQ come from the germline V gene. The CDR3 here is CASSQEQTASYEQYF. The DNA of the CDR3 is TGTGCCAGCAGCCAAGAGCAAACAGCTTCCTACGAGCAGTACTTC.

This chain links TRBV18 with TRBJ1-2, with no clear D. The CDR3 extends over 14 amino acids. Trimming left V 4 bases short and J 9 bases short, with 18 bases between. The germline gives CDR1 KGHSH, CDR2 LQKENI. CDR3 bases: TGTGCCAGCTCACAAGACGTGCAGGCATACCGCTACACCTTC. This codes for CASSQDVQAYRYTF. The entire variable domain, with the rest obtained from reference TRBV18 and TRBJ1-2, is as follows: NAGVMQNPRHLVRRRGQEARLRCSPMKGHSHVYWYRQLPEEGLKFMVYLQKENIIDESGMPKERFSAEFPKEGPSILRIQQVVRGDSAAYFCASSQDVQAYRYTFGSGTRLTVV.

CDR3 sequence reads: CASSVDAGQSNSPLHF. CDR3 nucleotide sequence: TGTGCCAGCAGCGTAGATGCGGGACAGTCAAATTCACCCCTCCACTTT. The V and J genes are TRBV9 and TRBJ1-6, with 7 bases fitting TRBD1. J gave up 7 bases and V 0 bases, and 7 bases lay outside the gene matches. This CDR3 has 16 residues. Germline V CDR1 and CDR2: SGDLS, YYNGEE.

The chain links TRBV7-2 to TRBJ2-7, with D possibly matching TRBD1 (5 bases). Between the trimmed V and J ends, which lost 2 bases and 7 bases, there was a span of 12 bases. The V gene's germline CDR1 is SGHTA and CDR2 FQGNSA. The CDR3 consists of 13 residues. The CDR3 nucleotides are TGTGCCAGCAGCTTATCGACAGCCCAAGAGCAGTACTTC. It codes for CASSLSTAQEQYF.

The chain links TRBV29-1 to TRBJ1-3; D call uncertain. CDR3 length equals 15 residues. Trimming took 7 bases from V and 4 from J, leaving 20 bases between them. Germline V CDR1 and CDR2: SQVTM, ANQGSEA. Here the CDR3 DNA reads TGCAGCGCCAAAGGCGGGTCAGGCGCGGGAAACACCATATATTTT. It is translated as CSAKGGSGAGNTIYF. The variable domain in full, with the rest retrieved from reference TRBV29-1 and TRBJ1-3, is SAVISQKPSRDICQRGTSLTIQCQVDSQVTMMFWYRQQPGQSLTLIATANQGSEATYESGFVIDKFPISRPNLTFSTLTVSNMSPEDSSIYLCSAKGGSGAGNTIYFGEGSWLTVV.

The chain couples TRBV28 to TRBJ2-7; 10 bases agree with TRBD1. The CDR3 runs to 15 residues. Germline CDR1 reads MDHEN; CDR2 reads SYDVKM. Trimming removed 4 bases from V and 2 bases from J; junction bases left unmatched: 5. The CDR3 region has the DNA TGTGCCAGCAGTTCTGACAGGGGGCTCACCTACGAGCAGTACTTC. Protein product: CASSSDRGLTYEQYF.

CDR3 in DNA: TGTGCCAGCAGTTACTCGTTTCTTGGGGCCGGTGGCTACACCTTC. Its protein is CASSYSFLGAGGYTF. The chain joins TRBV6-5 to TRBJ1-2; the D gene is possibly TRBD1 (5 bases). The CDR3 length is 15 residues. Per germline, CDR1 MNHEY and CDR2 SVGAGI. V lost 0 bases and J lost 7, with 15 bases in between.

The chain links TRBV27 to TRBJ2-3; TRBD1 matches 7 bases. J lost 9 bases, V lost 2 bases, and 8 bases had no gene match. The CDR3 has 14 amino acids. CDR1 MNHEY and CDR2 SMNVEV come from the germline V gene (reference sequence). The CDR3 DNA reads TGTGCCAGCAGTTTAAGGCAGGGGGATGGAACGCAGTATTTT. It yields the protein CASSLRQGDGTQYF.

V gene TRBV30 combines with J gene TRBJ2-7; D might be TRBD1 (6 bases). This CDR3 contains 13 residues. Germline V gene data show CDR1 as GTSNPN and CDR2 as SVGIG (reference sequence). Trimming removed 1 base from V and 3 bases from J, with 10 bases in between. CDR3 amino acids: CAWSGGPYYEQYF. CDR3 nucleotides: TGTGCCTGGAGTGGGGGGCCCTACTACGAGCAGTACTTC.

V usage is TRBV7-2 and J usage is TRBJ2-3; D perhaps matches TRBD2 (5 bases). Germline V gene lookup returns CDR1 SGHTA and CDR2 FQGNSA. This CDR3 is 15 amino acids long. Trimming removed 5 bases from V and 4 bases from J, with 16 bases in between. The CDR3 region has the DNA TGTGCCAGCAGCCGGACCCTAGCAGTGGCAGATACGCAGTATTTT. Its protein is CASSRTLAVADTQYF.

J is TRBJ2-1 and V is TRBV7-3; D is unresolved. The CDR3 has 14 amino acids. Looked up from germline, CDR1 is SGHTA and CDR2 is FQGTGA. V gave up 2 bases and J gave up 8 bases, with 13 bases separating them. The CDR3 region is CASSLDGFGYEQFF. The CDR3 bases are TGTGCCAGCAGCTTAGACGGCTTCGGGTATGAGCAGTTCTTC.

V and J are TRBV30 and TRBJ2-2; 7 nucleotides line up with TRBD1. In germline, CDR1 is GTSNPN, CDR2 SVGIG (reference sequence). The length of the CDR3 is 14 residues. With 3 bases clipped from V and 1 base from J, the junction kept 2 bases outside the gene matches. The CDR3 sequence: CAWRRTGNTGELFF. CDR3 coding DNA: TGTGCCTGGAGACGGACAGGGAACACCGGGGAGCTGTTTTTT.

This sequence joins TRBV27 and TRBJ2-1; the match to TRBD2 covers 12 bases. Trimming cost V 8 bases and J 9 bases; bases outside gene matches: 8. The CDR3 spans 14 residues. The germline V gene has CDR1 MNHEY and CDR2 SMNVEV (reference sequence). The CDR3 sequence is CASGLAGGQPEQFF. CDR3 DNA: TGTGCCAGCGGTCTAGCGGGGGGGCAGCCTGAGCAGTTCTTC.

The V and J genes are TRBV10-3 and TRBJ1-5; TRBD1 matches at 9 bases. CDR3 length: 17 amino acids. V shed 5 bases, J shed 0 bases, and the junction held 8 bases outside the gene matches. Germline values: CDR1 ENHRY, CDR2 SYGVKD. In DNA, the CDR3 is TGTGCCATCAGTTCCGGGACAGGGATCACTAGCAATCAGCCCCAGCATTTT. This sequence encodes CAISSGTGITSNQPQHF.

The chain links TRBV7-2 to TRBJ2-5; the D gene is possibly TRBD2 (6 bases). Germline V CDR1 and CDR2: SGHTA, FQGNSA. The CDR3 spans 16 residues. Trimming removed 4 bases from V and 5 bases from J, with 20 bases in between. The CDR3 bases are TGTGCCAGCAGCTGGTCCGGGAGCCCTAAGAGCGAGACCCAGTACTTC. Amino acid sequence: CASSWSGSPKSETQYF.

This chain joins TRBV5-4 and TRBJ1-1, with a weak D call TRBD1 (5 bases). V dropped 4 bases and J dropped 3 bases, with 16 bases sitting between them. Germline V CDR1 and CDR2: SGHNT, YYREEE (reference sequence). The CDR3 covers 15 residues. The CDR3 loop is CASSRGVAGDTEAFF. The CDR3 DNA follows: TGTGCCAGCAGCAGAGGGGTGGCGGGAGACACTGAAGCTTTCTTT.

The V and J genes are TRBV7-8 and TRBJ1-1, with D unresolved. V gave up 5 bases and J gave up 1 base, with 17 bases separating them. There are 16 residues in the CDR3. CDR1 is SGHVS and CDR2 is FQNEAQ in the germline V gene. The CDR3 loop is CASSREGARTNTEAFF. Here the CDR3 DNA reads TGTGCCAGCAGCAGAGAGGGTGCTCGGACGAACACTGAAGCTTTCTTT.

The V gene is TRBV6-5, the J gene TRBJ2-3; the D gene is possibly TRBD2 (5 bases). The CDR3 is 14 amino acids. Trimming removed 6 bases from V and 0 bases from J, with 10 bases in between. CDR1 is MNHEY and CDR2 is SVGAGI in the germline V gene. Here the CDR3 reads CASSQSGSTDTQYF. The CDR3 region has the DNA TGTGCCAGCAGCCAAAGCGGAAGCACAGATACGCAGTATTTT.

The gene calls are TRBV7-9 and TRBJ2-3, with 7 nucleotides matching TRBD2. The ends lost 1 base at V and 2 bases at J; junction bases unmatched: 9. Per the germline V gene, CDR1 is SEHNR and CDR2 is FQNEAQ (reference sequence). This CDR3 is built from 17 residues. As DNA, the CDR3 is TGTGCCAGCAGCTTAGGCCAAAGCGGGGCACCCACAGATACGCAGTATTTT. As protein: CASSLGQSGAPTDTQYF.

The V gene is TRBV7-2, the J gene TRBJ1-5; D is possibly TRBD1 (6 bases). The germline CDR1 and CDR2 sequences are SGHTA and FQGNSA. This CDR3 region has 15 residues. Deletions cut 4 bases from V and 3 bases from J, with 13 bases between. The CDR3 loop is CASSYQDSPNQPQHF. CDR3 nucleotides: TGTGCCAGCAGCTACCAGGACAGTCCCAATCAGCCCCAGCATTTT.

This chain joins TRBV4-2 and TRBJ1-3; D not certain. The germline CDR1 and CDR2 sequences are LGHNA and YNFKEQ. The CDR3 consists of 17 residues. V was pared by 1 base and J by 4 bases, with 17 bases between. CDR3 nucleotide sequence: TGTGCCAGCAGCCAAGCAGGCCGGACCTCGGGAGGAAACACCATATATTTT. Translating it yields CASSQAGRTSGGNTIYF.

This sequence joins TRBV5-4 and TRBJ2-3, with 15 bases that match TRBD2. The J segment lost 3 bases and the V segment lost 4 bases, leaving 9 bases of the junction unmatched. The CDR3 extends over 18 amino acids. Germline CDR1 and CDR2: SGHNT and YYREEE (reference sequence). The CDR3 nucleotides are TGTGCCAGCAGCCCACCGGGACTAGCGGGGGGTGGAACAGATACGCAGTATTTT. Protein: CASSPPGLAGGGTDTQYF.

The rearrangement links TRBV5-1 to TRBJ2-7; TRBD1 agrees at 8 bases. V dropped 6 bases and J dropped 5; count of bases not matched to a gene: 13. The CDR3 spans 15 residues. Germline assignment: CDR1 SGHRS and CDR2 YFSETQ. The CDR3 DNA follows: TGCGCCAGCACCTTAGTCGGACAGGGAGTGGACGAGCAGTACTTC. This translates into CASTLVGQGVDEQYF.

In nucleotides, the CDR3 is TGTGCCAGCAGTTCTAGGACTAGCGGGGGTCCCTACGAGCAGTACTTC. Amino acid sequence: CASSSRTSGGPYEQYF. The chain carries TRBV6-5 and TRBJ2-7; 13 bases align to TRBD2. J lost 2 bases, V lost 4 bases, and 5 bases had no gene match. Germline V CDR1 and CDR2: MNHEY, SVGAGI. The CDR3 spans 16 residues.

The rearrangement joins TRBV5-1 to TRBJ2-2; 9 nucleotides align to TRBD1. The CDR3 runs 15 residues. CDR1 is SGHRS, CDR2 YFSETQ, per germline. The ends lost 5 bases at V and 2 bases at J; junction bases unmatched: 4. The CDR3 DNA follows: TGCGCCAGCAGGGGACAGGGACAAAACACCGGGGAGCTGTTTTTT. Amino acid sequence: CASRGQGQNTGELFF.

This clone has only one observation. The rearrangement joins TRBV6-6 to TRBJ1-1, with no clear D. This CDR3 region has 14 residues. V was trimmed by 7 bases and J by 1 base, leaving 13 bases between them. Germline V CDR1 and CDR2: MNHNY, SVGAGI (reference sequence). The CDR3 loop is CASTQQPSNTEAFF. The DNA of the CDR3 is TGTGCCAGCACCCAACAGCCCTCGAACACTGAAGCTTTCTTT.

DNA of the CDR3: TGTGCCAGCAGCTCCTTCGGGGAGCTGTTTTTT. Translation gives CASSSFGELFF. The genes are TRBV11-3 and TRBJ2-2, with no clear D. This CDR3 has 11 amino acids. Per the germline V gene, CDR1 is SGHNT and CDR2 is YENEEA. Trimming left V 4 bases short and J 7 bases short, with 4 bases between.

The gene calls are TRBV6-1 and TRBJ2-7; 8 nucleotides agree with TRBD1. CDR1 is MNHNS, CDR2 SASEGT, per germline. The CDR3 extends over 15 amino acids. With V trimmed by 4 bases and J by 2 bases, 7 bases remained unmatched. This chain's CDR3 is CASSVGGQGPYEQYF. CDR3 bases: TGTGCCAGCAGTGTCGGCGGACAGGGTCCCTACGAGCAGTACTTC.

The V gene is TRBV2, the J gene TRBJ1-1, with TRBD1 as a possible D gene (6 bases). This CDR3 region has 13 residues. Deletions cut 6 bases from V and 4 bases from J, with 12 bases between. Germline V lookup: CDR1 SNHLY, CDR2 FYNNEI. The CDR3 bases are TGTGCCAGCAGGGCGGACAGCCGCACTGAAGCTTTCTTT. It is translated as CASRADSRTEAFF. The full variable domain, with the rest looked up from reference TRBV2 and TRBJ1-1, is EPEVTQTPSHQVTQMGQEVILRCVPISNHLYFYWYRQILGQKVEFLVSFYNNEISEKSEIFDDQFSVERPDGSNFTLKIRSTKLEDSAMYFCASRADSRTEAFFGQGTRLTVV.

The CDR3 loop reads CAWGGQFSGNTIYF. CDR3 in DNA: TGTGCCTGGGGCGGACAGTTTTCTGGAAACACCATATATTTT. The gene calls are TRBV30 and TRBJ1-3; D might be TRBD1 (6 bases). CDR1 is GTSNPN and CDR2 is SVGIG in the germline V gene (reference sequence). The CDR3 has 14 amino acids. The germline V and J ends were trimmed by 5 bases and 1 base, with 12 bases remaining between them. Filled out from reference TRBV30 and TRBJ1-3, the complete variable domain reads SQTIHQWPATLVQPVGSPLSLECTVEGTSNPNLYWYRQAAGRGLQLLFYSVGIGQISSEVPQNLSASRPQDRQFILSSKKLLLSDSGFYLCAWGGQFSGNTIYFGEGSWLTVV.

The V gene is TRBV30, the J gene TRBJ2-7; unclear D gene. Germline CDR1 reads GTSNPN; CDR2 reads SVGIG (reference sequence). Trimming pared 4 bases from V and 0 bases from J, leaving 13 bases between. The CDR3 extends over 14 amino acids. CDR3 loop: CAWKRQENSYEQYF. In DNA form, the CDR3 reads TGTGCCTGGAAACGACAAGAAAACTCCTACGAGCAGTACTTC.